The rows below give T cell receptor beta chains drawn from one sample of a study of shared clonotypes between healthy human individuals. Assay: immunoSEQ multiplex PCR; the TCRdb copy retains only in-frame clones and omits some. This sample yields approximately 2.5 million clones, of which 93% are seen a single time; about 0.38% belongs to the top ten. Sample: naive CD4+ T cells from PBMCs. These receptors all come from a young man in good health. Some clones in this sample may be carry-over from other donors' samples. Each CDR3 is given with its conserved first and last residue. The order of the fields is J gene, D gene, clone size, CDR3 length, V gene, CDR3 protein, CDR3 DNA. A D gene is named only where the DNA matches it firmly. For some rows the clone size is stated as once, few or many, or as a class when expanded; others skip it.

J: TRBJ2-1; D: TRBD2; size: .; length: 16; V: TRBV6-1; CDR3: CASSDTSGRLGNEQFF; DNA: TGTGCCAGCAGTGACACTAGCGGGAGACTTGGCAATGAGCAGTTCTTC
J: TRBJ1-5; D: TRBD1; size: once; length: 15; V: TRBV9; CDR3: CASSVTGEGGQPQHF; DNA: TGTGCCAGCAGCGTAACAGGGGAAGGTGGTCAGCCCCAGCATTTT
J: TRBJ2-3; D: TRBD2; size: .; length: 15; V: TRBV18; CDR3: CASSILARALNTQYF; DNA: TGTGCCAGCTCGATACTAGCGAGGGCATTAAATACGCAGTATTTT
J: TRBJ2-1; D: TRBD2; size: .; length: 18; V: TRBV30; CDR3: CAWIAGLAGGLGFTEQFF; DNA: TGTGCCTGGATTGCCGGACTAGCGGGAGGGCTTGGGTTTACTGAGCAGTTCTTC
J: TRBJ1-2; D: .; size: .; length: 14; V: TRBV7-8; CDR3: CASSLEGGNYGYTF; DNA: TGTGCCAGCAGCTTAGAAGGGGGGAACTATGGCTACACCTTC
J: TRBJ1-2; D: TRBD1; size: .; length: 19; V: TRBV18; CDR3: CASSPSPGQGPRGNYGYTF; DNA: TGTGCCAGCTCACCCTCCCCCGGACAGGGGCCACGGGGTAACTATGGCTACACCTTC
J: TRBJ1-1; D: .; size: .; length: 16; V: TRBV5-4; CDR3: CATNQGGVTGVTEAFF; DNA: TGTGCCACCAATCAAGGGGGGGTTACTGGGGTCACTGAAGCTTTCTTT
J: TRBJ1-5; D: .; size: .; length: 14; V: TRBV19; CDR3: CASGTRGSNQPQHF; DNA: TGTGCCAGTGGGACACGGGGTAGCAATCAGCCCCAGCATTTT
J: TRBJ2-7; D: .; size: .; length: 13; V: TRBV11-2; CDR3: CASMPGTGYEQYF; DNA: TGTGCCAGCATGCCGGGAACGGGCTACGAGCAGTACTTC
J: TRBJ2-1; D: .; size: .; length: 15; V: TRBV5-1; CDR3: CASSLDRWARNEQFF; DNA: TGCGCCAGCAGCTTGGATCGCTGGGCGCGCAATGAGCAGTTCTTC
J: TRBJ2-2; D: .; size: .; length: 14; V: TRBV7-9; CDR3: CASSPTPGAGELFF; DNA: TGTGCCAGCAGCCCCACCCCGGGGGCCGGGGAGCTGTTTTTT
J: TRBJ2-1; D: TRBD2; size: .; length: 15; V: TRBV5-1; CDR3: CASEPSGSYGNEQFF; DNA: TGCGCCAGCGAGCCAAGCGGGAGCTATGGGAATGAGCAGTTCTTC
J: TRBJ2-7; D: TRBD2; size: .; length: 14; V: TRBV6-5; CDR3: CASSSRAGVYEQYF; DNA: TGTGCCAGCAGTTCCCGGGCGGGGGTCTACGAGCAGTACTTC
J: TRBJ1-1; D: .; size: .; length: 14; V: TRBV6-5; CDR3: CASSRQPPNTEAFF; DNA: TGTGCCAGCAGCCGACAGCCACCGAACACTGAAGCTTTCTTT
J: TRBJ1-3; D: .; size: .; length: 17; V: TRBV28; CDR3: CASSLYGQGVSGNTIYF; DNA: TGTGCCAGCAGTTTATACGGCCAGGGAGTCTCTGGAAACACCATATATTTT
J: TRBJ2-1; D: TRBD2; size: .; length: 15; V: TRBV7-3; CDR3: CASSSGLADYNEQFF; DNA: TGTGCCAGCAGCTCGGGACTAGCGGACTACAATGAGCAGTTCTTC
J: TRBJ2-1; D: TRBD2; size: once; length: 18; V: TRBV27; CDR3: CASMGPGLAVGSYNEQFF; DNA: TGTGCCAGCATGGGGCCGGGACTAGCGGTGGGGTCCTACAATGAGCAGTTCTTC
J: TRBJ2-1; D: TRBD1; size: .; length: 15; V: TRBV19; CDR3: CASSETGGPYGEQFF; DNA: TGTGCCAGTAGTGAAACAGGGGGCCCATACGGTGAGCAGTTCTTC
J: TRBJ2-1; D: .; size: .; length: 14; V: TRBV11-3; CDR3: CASSLAGSYNEQFF; DNA: TGTGCCAGCAGCTTAGCGGGCTCCTACAATGAGCAGTTCTTC
J: TRBJ1-2; D: .; size: .; length: 15; V: TRBV27; CDR3: CASRSRPPPEYGYTF; DNA: TGTGCCAGCAGGTCCCGACCACCGCCGGAATATGGCTACACCTTC
J: TRBJ2-5; D: .; size: .; length: 13; V: TRBV5-4; CDR3: CASSLGREETQYF; DNA: TGTGCCAGCAGCTTGGGCAGGGAAGAGACCCAGTACTTC
J: TRBJ1-3; D: .; size: .; length: 16; V: TRBV5-5; CDR3: CASRGEVRNSGNTIYF; DNA: TGTGCCAGCAGGGGCGAGGTCCGGAACTCTGGAAACACCATATATTTT
J: TRBJ2-3; D: .; size: .; length: 13; V: TRBV5-4; CDR3: CASSVSSTDTQYF; DNA: TGTGCCAGCAGCGTCTCTAGCACAGATACGCAGTATTTT
J: TRBJ1-1; D: TRBD1; size: .; length: 13; V: TRBV5-1; CDR3: CASSLTGRAEAFF; DNA: TGCGCCAGCAGCCTGACAGGGCGGGCTGAAGCTTTCTTT
J: TRBJ1-5; D: .; size: .; length: 13; V: TRBV5-1; CDR3: CASSFGGNQPQHF; DNA: TGCGCCAGCAGCTTCGGAGGGAATCAGCCCCAGCATTTT
J: TRBJ1-2; D: .; size: .; length: 15; V: TRBV18; CDR3: CASSPRGVIRDGYTF; DNA: TGTGCCAGCTCACCACGCGGGGTCATACGTGATGGCTACACCTTC
J: TRBJ1-2; D: .; size: .; length: 14; V: TRBV7-9; CDR3: CATTSTWEFNGYTF; DNA: TGTGCCACCACCTCTACGTGGGAATTCAATGGCTACACCTTC
J: TRBJ1-1; D: TRBD1; size: .; length: 14; V: TRBV6-1; CDR3: CASTPSRGQREAFF; DNA: TGTGCCAGCACCCCCTCCAGGGGGCAGCGGGAAGCTTTCTTT
J: TRBJ1-1; D: .; size: .; length: 19; V: TRBV5-6; CDR3: CASSPLRPGGELSNTEAFF; DNA: TGTGCCAGCAGCCCCCTTCGACCCGGAGGCGAACTTTCGAACACTGAAGCTTTCTTT
J: TRBJ2-6; D: .; size: .; length: 14; V: TRBV6-1; CDR3: CASTLGWEFNVLTF; DNA: TGTGCCAGCACCCTTGGATGGGAATTCAACGTCCTGACTTTC
J: TRBJ2-2; D: .; size: .; length: 16; V: TRBV11-1; CDR3: CASSLRPGRISGELFF; DNA: TGTGCCAGCAGCTTACGGCCAGGGCGAATTTCCGGGGAGCTGTTTTTT
J: TRBJ2-5; D: .; size: .; length: 11; V: TRBV20-1; CDR3: CSPRIGETQYF; DNA: TGCAGCCCCCGCATCGGAGAGACCCAGTACTTC
J: TRBJ1-2; D: TRBD1; size: .; length: 14; V: TRBV2; CDR3: CASSDQGGGGGYTF; DNA: TGTGCCAGCAGTGACCAGGGGGGCGGAGGAGGCTACACCTTC
J: TRBJ2-7; D: TRBD2; size: .; length: 15; V: TRBV6-5; CDR3: CASSPQGGRPYEQYF; DNA: TGTGCCAGCAGTCCTCAGGGAGGGAGACCCTACGAGCAGTACTTC
J: TRBJ1-1; D: .; size: few; length: 13; V: TRBV28; CDR3: CASSFSPNTEAFF; DNA: TGTGCCAGCAGTTTCTCCCCCAACACTGAAGCTTTCTTT
J: TRBJ2-1; D: TRBD2; size: .; length: 12; V: TRBV30; CDR3: CAGPGTSNEQFF; DNA: TGTGCCGGGCCTGGGACTAGCAATGAGCAGTTCTTC
J: TRBJ2-1; D: TRBD2; size: .; length: 16; V: TRBV7-3; CDR3: CASSWLAGGSYNEQFF; DNA: TGTGCCAGCAGCTGGTTAGCGGGGGGCTCCTACAATGAGCAGTTCTTC
J: TRBJ2-4; D: .; size: .; length: 14; V: TRBV5-1; CDR3: CASSLGSGGDIQYF; DNA: TGCGCCAGCAGCTTGGGGTCCGGAGGGGACATTCAGTACTTC
J: TRBJ1-2; D: TRBD1; size: .; length: 12; V: TRBV7-2; CDR3: CASSRDSYGYTF; DNA: TGTGCCAGCAGCCGGGACAGCTATGGCTACACCTTC
J: TRBJ1-4; D: .; size: .; length: 14; V: TRBV7-8; CDR3: CASSRRGFNEKLFF; DNA: TGTGCCAGCAGCCGGCGGGGATTCAATGAAAAACTGTTTTTT